This T cell receptor (beta chain) was sequenced for a study of molecular identifiers for immune sequencing clone quantification (dated by TCRdb to between 2017 and 2018). Notes on the research overall: For a replicate experiment, RNA from roughly 21,000 or 96,000 naive CD8 T cells was divided into five aliquots, and four of the five aliquots were sequenced. CD8 T cells were used in a methods study to benchmark molecular-identifier clustering-based TCR repertoire sequencing (MIDCIRS) and TCR RNA copy counting.

To prepare the library, PCR was applied. Sequencing took place on an Illumina HiSeq 4000. Preparation of bulk TCR libraries followed a previously described approach, with the TCR primers listed in Table S5. The Qiagen AllPrep DNA/RNA kit was used to purify total RNA. Before analysis, reads from multiple sequencing runs of the same library were pooled. The authors processed their data as follows. Reads were retained only if an exact TCR constant sequence was present, and the retained reads were trimmed to 150 nt and grouped according to their 12-nt molecular barcodes. Reads inside each barcode group were sub-clustered using a 15% Levenshtein threshold, and a quality-weighted consensus sequence was constructed for each RNA molecule. Non-functional sequences were discarded, and so were lower-count sequences lying one edit away from another sequence. Barcode sub-clusters with fewer than 20% of the maximum read count were removed, based on fitting two negative binomial distributions. TCRdb reworked the public reads: Q25 trimming with fastp, MiXCR clone assembly, productive beta chains retained. Rows are unified per CDR3 protein, each entry keeping the most common DNA and genes. These V and J calls are TCRdb output, not the study's own analysis. The sample data list tens of thousands of distinct CDR3 sequences, and around 17% of these were observed just once. Clones ranked in the top ten supply roughly 0.93% of the sample.

Libraries of naive CD8 T cells were generated from roughly 21,000 to 960,000 sorted cells, with 10%, 30% or 50% of the purified RNA used. On a BD FACSAria II, naive CD8 T cells were FACS-sorted as CD8+CD4-CCR7+CD45RA+ and collected into RLT Plus buffer. Roughly 10 TCR copies' worth of Jurkat RNA were spiked into about 20,000-1,100,000 naive CD8 T cell samples to test detection sensitivity. Enrichment of CD8 T cells was done with RosetteSep CD8+ T Cell Enrichment Cocktail plus Ficoll-Paque, and ACK red cell lysis came afterward. General study outcomes and caveats: The sizes of highly expanded clones could end up underestimated when identical TCR molecules share a barcode. In CMV-specific effector cells, clones with more than 20 RNA copies accounted for over 97% of molecules, whereas in naive cells such clones accounted for under 1%. Modeling estimated about 3 recovered TCR RNA copies per cell, compared with about 10 by digital PCR, which implies about 30% capture efficiency. When barcode sub-clustering was left out, chimeric consensus sequences inflated TCR diversity, with chimeras reaching as high as 47%. The naive libraries included spiked-in Jurkat TCR RNA (10 copies' worth), and this RNA is not part of the donor repertoire. A single cell's worth of spiked-in Jurkat TCR RNA was reported detectable even among under 1.1 million naive CD8 T cells.

The junction shows trimming of 5 bases on V and 4 bases on J, and the gene matches do not reach 7 bases of it. The CDR3 numbers 15 residues from cysteine through phenylalanine. Only the CDR3 portion is preserved as DNA: 45 bases, with reading frame beginning at the first base. Per the germline V gene (reference sequence), SEHNR is the CDR1 and FQNEAQ is the CDR2. This clonotype was found many times. The antigen it binds to is not known. The sample holds no much larger clone one base away, and base qualities are not on file. This TCR was recovered from a human donor in good health. Some libraries in this study had Jurkat cell RNA spiked in. The V and J segments used are TRBV7-9 and TRBJ2-3; TRBD1 matches 9 bases in the middle. Sequencing used naive CD8+ T cells from blood, with Jurkat cell RNA spiked in. Reading the label with the study, this specimen's cell subset or site is: FACS-sorted CD8+CD4-CCR7+CD45RA+ naive T cells. This receptor carries the CDR3 CASSPTDRGADTQYF. The DNA is TGTGCCAGCAGCCCGACGGACAGGGGCGCAGATACGCAGTATTTT.